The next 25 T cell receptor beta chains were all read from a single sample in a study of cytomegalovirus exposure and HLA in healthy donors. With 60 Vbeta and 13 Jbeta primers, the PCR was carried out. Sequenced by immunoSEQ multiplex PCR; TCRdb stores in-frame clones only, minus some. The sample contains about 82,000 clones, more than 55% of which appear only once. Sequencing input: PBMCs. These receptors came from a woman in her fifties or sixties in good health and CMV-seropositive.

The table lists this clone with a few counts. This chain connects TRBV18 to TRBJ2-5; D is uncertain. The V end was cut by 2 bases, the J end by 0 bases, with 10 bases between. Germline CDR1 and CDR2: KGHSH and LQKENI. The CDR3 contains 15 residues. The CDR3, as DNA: TGTGCCAGCTCACCAATGGGCCACCACCAAGAGACCCAGTACTTC. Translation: CASSPMGHHQETQYF.

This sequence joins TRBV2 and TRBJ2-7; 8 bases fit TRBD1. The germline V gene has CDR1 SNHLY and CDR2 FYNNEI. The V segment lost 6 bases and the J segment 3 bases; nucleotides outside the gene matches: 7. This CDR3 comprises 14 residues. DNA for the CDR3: TGTGCCAGCAGCGCTATGGGACAGGACTACGAGCAGTACTTC. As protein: CASSAMGQDYEQYF.

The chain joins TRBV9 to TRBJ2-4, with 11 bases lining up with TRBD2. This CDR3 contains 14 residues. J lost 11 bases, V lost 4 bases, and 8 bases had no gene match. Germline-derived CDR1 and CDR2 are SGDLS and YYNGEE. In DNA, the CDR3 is TGTGCCAGCAGCCCACAGACTAGCGGGGCGGTTCAGTACTTC. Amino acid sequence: CASSPQTSGAVQYF.

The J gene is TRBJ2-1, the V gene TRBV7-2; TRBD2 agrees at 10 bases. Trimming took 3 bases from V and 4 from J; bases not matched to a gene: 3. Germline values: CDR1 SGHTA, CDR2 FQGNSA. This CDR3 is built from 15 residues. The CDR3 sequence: CASSFGLAVYNEQFF. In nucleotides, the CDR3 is TGTGCCAGCAGCTTTGGACTAGCGGTATACAATGAGCAGTTCTTC. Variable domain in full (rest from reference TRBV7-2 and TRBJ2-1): GAGVSQSPSNKVTEKGKDVELRCDPISGHTALYWYRQSLGQGLEFLIYFQGNSAPDKSGLPSDRFSAERTGGSVSTLTIQRTQQEDSAVYLCASSFGLAVYNEQFFGPGTRLTVL.

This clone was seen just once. CDR3: CATSLPPAGGRTDTQYF. The CDR3 DNA sequence: TGTGCCACCAGCCTCCCCCCTGCGGGGGGACGCACAGATACGCAGTATTTT. V usage is TRBV15 and J usage is TRBJ2-3; TRBD2 agrees at 8 bases. Per the germline V gene, CDR1 is LNHNV and CDR2 is YYDKDF (reference sequence). V gave up 5 bases and J gave up 1 base; unmatched junction bases: 11. This CDR3 contains 17 residues.

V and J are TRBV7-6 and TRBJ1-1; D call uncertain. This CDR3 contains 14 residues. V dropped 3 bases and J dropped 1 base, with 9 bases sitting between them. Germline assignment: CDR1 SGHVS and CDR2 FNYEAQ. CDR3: CASSLTPQNTEAFF. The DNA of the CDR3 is TGTGCCAGCAGCTTGACTCCACAGAACACTGAAGCTTTCTTT.

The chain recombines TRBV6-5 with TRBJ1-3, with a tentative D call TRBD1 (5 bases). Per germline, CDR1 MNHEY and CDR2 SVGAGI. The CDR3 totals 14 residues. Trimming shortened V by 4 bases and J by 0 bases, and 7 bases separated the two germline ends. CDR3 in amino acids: CASSSQVSGNTIYF. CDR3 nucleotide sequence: TGTGCCAGCAGTTCACAGGTCTCTGGAAACACCATATATTTT.

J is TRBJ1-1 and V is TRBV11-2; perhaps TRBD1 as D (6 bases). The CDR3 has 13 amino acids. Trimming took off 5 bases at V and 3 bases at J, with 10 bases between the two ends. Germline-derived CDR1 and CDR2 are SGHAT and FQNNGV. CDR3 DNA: TGTGCCAGCAGCCTAGGGGGGGACACTGAAGCTTTCTTT. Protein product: CASSLGGDTEAFF.

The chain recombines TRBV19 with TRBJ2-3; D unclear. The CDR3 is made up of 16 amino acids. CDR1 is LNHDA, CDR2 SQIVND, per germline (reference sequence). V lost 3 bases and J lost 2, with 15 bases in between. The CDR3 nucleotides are TGTGCCAGTAGTATTCTCCGACTTGATAACACAGATACGCAGTATTTT. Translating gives CASSILRLDNTDTQYF.

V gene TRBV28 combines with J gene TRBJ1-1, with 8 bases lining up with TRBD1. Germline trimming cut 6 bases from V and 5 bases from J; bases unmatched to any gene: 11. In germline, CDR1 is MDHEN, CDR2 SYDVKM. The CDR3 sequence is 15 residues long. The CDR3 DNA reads TGTGCCAGCAGGCCTTCGACAGGGGTTGGTACTGAAGCTTTCTTT. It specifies CASRPSTGVGTEAFF.

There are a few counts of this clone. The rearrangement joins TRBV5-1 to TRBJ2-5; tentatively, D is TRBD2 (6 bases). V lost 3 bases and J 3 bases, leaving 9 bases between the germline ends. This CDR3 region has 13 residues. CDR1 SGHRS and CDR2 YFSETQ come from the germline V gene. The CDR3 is CASSSGTEETQYF. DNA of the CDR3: TGCGCCAGCAGCTCCGGGACTGAAGAGACCCAGTACTTC. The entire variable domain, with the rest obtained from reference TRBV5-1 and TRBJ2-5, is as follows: KAGVTQTPRYLIKTRGQQVTLSCSPISGHRSVSWYQQTPGQGLQFLFEYFSETQRNKGNFPGRFSGRQFSNSRSEMNVSTLELGDSALYLCASSSGTEETQYFGPGTRLLVL.

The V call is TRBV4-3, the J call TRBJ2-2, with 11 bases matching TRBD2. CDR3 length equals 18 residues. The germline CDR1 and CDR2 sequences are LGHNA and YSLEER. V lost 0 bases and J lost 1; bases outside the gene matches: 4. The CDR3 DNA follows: TGCGCCAGCAGCCAAGAACTAGCGGGGGCCGAGAACACCGGGGAGCTGTTTTTT. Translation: CASSQELAGAENTGELFF.

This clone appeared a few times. The CDR3 region is CASSRSTGGFTSADTQYF. CDR3 DNA: TGCGCCAGCAGCCGCTCGACGGGGGGCTTTACATCGGCAGATACGCAGTATTTT. The V gene is TRBV5-1, the J gene TRBJ2-3; a weak D match, TRBD2 (7 bases). The CDR3 loop spans 18 amino acids. Between the trimmed V and J ends, which lost 4 bases and 4 bases, there was a span of 25 bases. Germline CDR1 SGHRS, CDR2 YFSETQ.

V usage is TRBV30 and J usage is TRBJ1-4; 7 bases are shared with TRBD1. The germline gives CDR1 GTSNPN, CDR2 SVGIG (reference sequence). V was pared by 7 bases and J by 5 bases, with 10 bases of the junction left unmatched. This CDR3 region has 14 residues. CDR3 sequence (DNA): TGTGCCTACGACGGGACAGCTCACAATGAAAAACTGTTTTTT. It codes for CAYDGTAHNEKLFF.

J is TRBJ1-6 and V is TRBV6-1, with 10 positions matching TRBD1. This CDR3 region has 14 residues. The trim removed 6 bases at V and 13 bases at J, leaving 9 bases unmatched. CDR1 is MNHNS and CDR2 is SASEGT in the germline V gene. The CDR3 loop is CASSDRGPLGPLHF. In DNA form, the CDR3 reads TGTGCCAGCAGCGACAGGGGGCCGCTAGGTCCCCTCCACTTT.

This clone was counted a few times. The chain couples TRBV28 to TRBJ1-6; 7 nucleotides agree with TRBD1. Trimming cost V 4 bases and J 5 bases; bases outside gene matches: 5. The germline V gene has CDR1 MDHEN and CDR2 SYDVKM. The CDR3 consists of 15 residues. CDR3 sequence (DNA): TGTGCCAGCAGTTCCGCCGACAGGGATAATTCACCCCTCCACTTT. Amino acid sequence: CASSSADRDNSPLHF.

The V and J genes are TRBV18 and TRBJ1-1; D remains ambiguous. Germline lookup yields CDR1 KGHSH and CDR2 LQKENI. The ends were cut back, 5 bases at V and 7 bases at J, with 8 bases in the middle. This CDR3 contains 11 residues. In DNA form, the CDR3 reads TGTGCCAGCTCAGTTATAAATGAAGCTTTCTTT. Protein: CASSVINEAFF.

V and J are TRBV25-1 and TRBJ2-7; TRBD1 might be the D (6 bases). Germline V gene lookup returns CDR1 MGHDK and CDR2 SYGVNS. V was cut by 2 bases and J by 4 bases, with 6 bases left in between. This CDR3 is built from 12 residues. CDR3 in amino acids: CASSEQGYEQYF. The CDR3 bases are TGTGCCAGCAGTGAACAGGGGTACGAGCAGTACTTC.

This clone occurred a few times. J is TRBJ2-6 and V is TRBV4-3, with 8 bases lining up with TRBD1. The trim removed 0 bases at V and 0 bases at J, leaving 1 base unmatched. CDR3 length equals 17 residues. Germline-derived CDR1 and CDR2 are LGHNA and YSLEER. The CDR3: CASSQEGTGSGANVLTF. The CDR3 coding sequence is TGCGCCAGCAGCCAAGAGGGGACAGGCTCTGGGGCCAACGTCCTGACTTTC.

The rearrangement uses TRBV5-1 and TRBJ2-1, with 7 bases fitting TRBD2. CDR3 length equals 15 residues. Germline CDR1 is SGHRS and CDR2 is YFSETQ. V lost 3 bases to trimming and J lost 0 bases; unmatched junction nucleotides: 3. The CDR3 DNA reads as TGCGCCAGCAGCTCAACTAGCGACTCCTACAATGAGCAGTTCTTC. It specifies CASSSTSDSYNEQFF.

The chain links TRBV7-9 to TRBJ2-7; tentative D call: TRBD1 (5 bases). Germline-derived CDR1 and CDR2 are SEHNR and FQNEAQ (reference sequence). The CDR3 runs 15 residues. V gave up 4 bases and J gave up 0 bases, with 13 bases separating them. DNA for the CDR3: TGTGCCAGCAGCTCCCAGGGTCCGAGCTCCTACGAGCAGTACTTC. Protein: CASSSQGPSSYEQYF.

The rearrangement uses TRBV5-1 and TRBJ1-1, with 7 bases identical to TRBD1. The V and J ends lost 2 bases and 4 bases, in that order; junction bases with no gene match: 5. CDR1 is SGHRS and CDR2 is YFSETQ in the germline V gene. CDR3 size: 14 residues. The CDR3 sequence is CASSFQGEATEAFF. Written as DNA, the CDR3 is TGCGCCAGCAGCTTTCAGGGGGAGGCCACTGAAGCTTTCTTT.

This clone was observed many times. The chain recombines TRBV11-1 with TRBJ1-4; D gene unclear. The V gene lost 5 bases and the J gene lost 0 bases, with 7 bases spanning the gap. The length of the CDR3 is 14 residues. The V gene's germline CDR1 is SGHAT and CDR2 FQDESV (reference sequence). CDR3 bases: TGTGCCAGCAGCCTTGGAGCAACTAATGAAAAACTGTTTTTT. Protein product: CASSLGATNEKLFF.

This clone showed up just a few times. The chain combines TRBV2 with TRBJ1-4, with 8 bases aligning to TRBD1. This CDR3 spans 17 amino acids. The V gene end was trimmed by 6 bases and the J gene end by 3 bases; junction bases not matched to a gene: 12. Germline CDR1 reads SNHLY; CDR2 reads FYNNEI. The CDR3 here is CASSALQGEVANEKLFF. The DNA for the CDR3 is TGTGCCAGCAGCGCCTTACAGGGGGAGGTAGCTAATGAAAAACTGTTTTTT.

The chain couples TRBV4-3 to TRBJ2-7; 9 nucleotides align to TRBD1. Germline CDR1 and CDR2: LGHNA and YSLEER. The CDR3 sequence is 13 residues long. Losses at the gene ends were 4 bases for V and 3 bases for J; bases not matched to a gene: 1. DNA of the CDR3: TGCGCCAGCAGCCTGGACAGGGGCTACGAGCAGTACTTC. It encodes CASSLDRGYEQYF.